The T cell receptor beta chain described here comes from a study of T cells in localized non-small cell lung cancer. The study, taken as a whole, reports: Of the tissues analyzed, uninvolved adjacent lung showed maximal T cell clonality, greater than tumor. Of the top 100 tumor clones, median roughly 60 were in adjacent lung, about 26 among its top 100.

Germline-derived CDR1 and CDR2 are SGHRS and YFSETQ. Deletions cut 4 bases from V and 2 bases from J, with 10 bases between. CDR3 size: 14 residues. Concerning this clone itself: What it binds is unknown.

Profiled with immunoSEQ multiplex PCR; TCRdb holds only in-frame clones, not every one. The table has almost 35,000 clones, roughly 93% seen once; the top ten hold less than 8%. The gene calls are TRBV5-1 and TRBJ1-3; no reliable D call. This clonotype originated in a female donor of 60 years or more with stage I lung adenocarcinoma. Sequencing was performed on peripheral blood, taken before any cancer treatment. CDR3 sequence (DNA): TGCGCCAGCAGCGAAGACACCACTGGAAACACCATATATTTT. It specifies CASSEDTTGNTIYF.